This T cell receptor (beta chain) emerged from a study of blood T cell repertoires in COVID-19. For the study at large: Both acute and convalescent COVID-19 samples were obtained from the United States, Italy and Spain. PBMCs, B-cell-depleted T cells, or T cells were the source of the cDNA or gDNA that made up the material.

This CDR3 contains 15 residues. Germline CDR1 and CDR2: MNHEY and SVGEGT. V trimming: 5 bases; J trimming: 6 bases; junction bases outside the gene matches: 12. In the study's own analysis: Amplification with reference gene primers provided the estimates of nucleated cell counts. TCRdb's table, derived via immunoSEQ multiplex PCR, lists solely in-frame clones and lacks some. V, J and clone size derive from that table, while D and trimming were established from the DNA sequence. The repertoire consists of 200,000 to 250,000 clones, with approximately 90% occurring once and the leading ten covering 1.5% to 2%.

This sequence was found in a man between 65 and 85 years old with acute or convalescent COVID-19. The material sequenced was peripheral blood. The genes are TRBV6-2 or TRBV6-3 and TRBJ1-1; 7 bases are a match to TRBD1. CDR3 residues: CASSALAGQPSEAFF. The DNA of the CDR3 is TGTGCCAGCAGTGCACTCGCGGGACAGCCATCTGAAGCTTTCTTT.